This TCR beta chain was sequenced in a study of regulatory T cells in long-lasting Graves disease. Study-level points and caveats: Persistent Graves' cases showed lower TCR diversity than newly diagnosed cases.

The time point is: persistent/refractory GD, antithyroid drugs over 5 years with positive TRAb. There was RNA extracted from PBMCs, and the TCR library was made from it. Comments on this clonotype: What it recognizes is unknown.

Building the TCR beta libraries relied on iRepertoire HTBI primers, and CDR3 regions underwent Arm-PCR. From the multiplex PCR reads, TCRdb called clonotypes with MiXCR, one entry per CDR3 protein. The sample yields approximately 690,000 distinct CDR3 sequences, around 30% seen once. V lost 5 bases to trimming and J lost 6 bases; unmatched junction nucleotides: 10. CDR3 length: 15 residues. CDR1 and CDR2 from the germline V gene are DFQATT and SNEGSKA (reference sequence). Sequenced here: peripheral blood mononuclear cells (PBMCs), sampled when the disease was refractory, from a patient treated with antithyroid drugs. This TCR derives from a female donor with Graves disease. The genes are TRBV20-1 and TRBJ1-4; 9 nucleotides match TRBD1. CDR3 amino acids: CSAPGTGRYYEKLFF. DNA of the CDR3: TGCAGTGCTCCCGGGACAGGGAGATACTATGAAAAACTGTTTTTT.